The 2 T cell receptor beta chains presented below share a single source sample, sequenced in a study of naive and memory T cell subsets. The treatment was: skin biopsy from PPD injection site in Mantoux-positive individual. An oligonucleotide containing a UMI was ligated to the 3' end of TCR cDNA. Ligated cDNA underwent four rounds of PCR with nested alpha and beta constant region primers and SP2. TCRdb reanalysed the UMI-ligation and nested PCR reads using MiXCR and keeps one entry per CDR3 protein. The profile covers approximately 37,000 distinct CDR3 sequences, with roughly 11% appearing a single time and roughly 3.9% taken by the ten largest. Sample: skin, taken from a tuberculin skin test site. The receptors were gathered from an adult in good health.

This clonotype was observed a handful of times. In DNA, the CDR3 is TGTGCCAGCAGTCGGGCAGGGGGAACAGATACGCAGTATTTT. Its translation is CASSRAGGTDTQYF. V usage is TRBV6-4 and J usage is TRBJ2-3; 7 nucleotides align to TRBD1. The CDR3 has 14 residues. In germline, CDR1 is MRHNA, CDR2 SNTAGT. J was trimmed by 3 bases and V by 5 bases; bases with no gene match: 5.

This clonotype came up a few times. The V call is TRBV30, the J call TRBJ1-1, with D hard to call. The CDR3 extends over 12 amino acids. Germline V gene data show CDR1 as GTSNPN and CDR2 as SVGIG (reference sequence). V was pared by 5 bases and J by 1 base, with 8 bases between. CDR3 in DNA: TGTGCCTGGCGATGGGGGAACACTGAAGCTTTCTTT. Residues: CAWRWGNTEAFF.